The clone carrying this T cell receptor (beta chain) was counted a single time. The entry originates in a study of T cell changes during pregnancy in multiple sclerosis. Using immunoSEQ multiplex PCR, the repertoire was profiled, and TCRdb retains in-frame clones only, with some absent. There are more than 55,000 clones in the sample; around 93% occur only once, and around 3.5% lies in the top ten. J lost 4 bases, V lost 4 bases, and 4 bases had no gene match. Germline assignment: CDR1 MNHNS and CDR2 SASEGT. This CDR3 is built from 15 residues. This specimen was peripheral blood, taken after pregnancy. The V gene is TRBV6-1, the J gene TRBJ2-7, with 13 bases fitting TRBD2. The TCR sequence derives from a female donor in good health, enrolled as a control in a pregnancy study. Here the CDR3 reads CASSGPGLAGYEQYF. The CDR3 DNA reads as TGTGCCAGCAGTGGTCCGGGACTAGCGGGGTACGAGCAGTACTTC.